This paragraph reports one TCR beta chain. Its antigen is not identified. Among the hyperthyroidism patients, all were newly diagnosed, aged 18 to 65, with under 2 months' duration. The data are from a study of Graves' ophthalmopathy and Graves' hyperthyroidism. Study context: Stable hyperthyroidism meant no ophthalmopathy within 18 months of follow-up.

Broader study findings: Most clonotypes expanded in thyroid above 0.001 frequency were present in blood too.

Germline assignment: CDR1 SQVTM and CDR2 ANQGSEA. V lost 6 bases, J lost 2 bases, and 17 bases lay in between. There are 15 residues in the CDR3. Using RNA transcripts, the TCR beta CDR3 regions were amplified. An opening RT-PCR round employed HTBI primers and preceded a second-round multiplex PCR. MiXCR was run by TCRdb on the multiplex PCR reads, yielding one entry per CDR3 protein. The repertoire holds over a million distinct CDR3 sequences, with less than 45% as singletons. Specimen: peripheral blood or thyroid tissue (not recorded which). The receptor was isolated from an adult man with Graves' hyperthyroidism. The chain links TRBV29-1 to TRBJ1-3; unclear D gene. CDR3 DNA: TGCAGCGTCGCAGTAAACCGCAAAACTGGAAACACCATATATTTT. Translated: CSVAVNRKTGNTIYF.